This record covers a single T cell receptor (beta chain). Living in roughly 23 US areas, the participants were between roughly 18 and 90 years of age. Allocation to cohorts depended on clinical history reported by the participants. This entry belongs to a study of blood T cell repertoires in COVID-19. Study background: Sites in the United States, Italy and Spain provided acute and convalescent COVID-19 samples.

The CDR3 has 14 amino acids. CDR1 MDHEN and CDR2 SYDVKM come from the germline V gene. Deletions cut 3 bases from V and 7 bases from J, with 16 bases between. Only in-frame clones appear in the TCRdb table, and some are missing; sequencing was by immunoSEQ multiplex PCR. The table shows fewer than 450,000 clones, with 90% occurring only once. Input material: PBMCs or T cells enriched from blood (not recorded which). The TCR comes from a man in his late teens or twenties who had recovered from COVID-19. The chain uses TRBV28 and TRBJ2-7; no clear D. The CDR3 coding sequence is TGTGCCAGCAGTTTTGTTCAGGCCGGTGGGGAGCAGTACTTC. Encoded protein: CASSFVQAGGEQYF.